These T cell receptor beta chains were read from a single sample in a study of OX40 agonist ivuxolimab in advanced cancers. The table came from immunoSEQ multiplex PCR; TCRdb's copy has only in-frame clones and leaves some out. Counted here are some 49,000 clones, 85% occurring once; the ten biggest clones make up roughly 22%. The specimen comprised CD4+ or CD8+ T cells sorted from blood, sampled in a trial of the OX40 agonist ivuxolimab. These receptors were obtained from an adult with an advanced solid tumor such as melanoma, head and neck, liver or kidney cancer. CDR3s leave out the opening cysteine and the closing phenylalanine or tryptophan.

V gene: TRBV27; CDR3 protein: ASGWDSSAYNSPLH
V gene: TRBV7-9; CDR3 protein: ASSQTTGYNEQF
V gene: TRBV6-1; CDR3 protein: ASRKAPEAF
V gene: TRBV5-1; CDR3 protein: ASSLEGGLNTEAF
V gene: TRBV10-3; CDR3 protein: AISDTGPQH
V gene: TRBV27; CDR3 protein: ASSYNRGPGGYT
V gene: TRBV6-1; CDR3 protein: ASSELGRPSYNEQF
V gene: TRBV27; CDR3 protein: ASSPNRVEQY
V gene: TRBV11-1; CDR3 protein: ASSPDPYEQY
V gene: TRBV7-9; CDR3 protein: ASSLGTQPQH
V gene: TRBV15; CDR3 protein: ATSRGLMRDFTNEKLF
V gene: TRBV11-2; CDR3 protein: ASSLNNRGWYCEQY